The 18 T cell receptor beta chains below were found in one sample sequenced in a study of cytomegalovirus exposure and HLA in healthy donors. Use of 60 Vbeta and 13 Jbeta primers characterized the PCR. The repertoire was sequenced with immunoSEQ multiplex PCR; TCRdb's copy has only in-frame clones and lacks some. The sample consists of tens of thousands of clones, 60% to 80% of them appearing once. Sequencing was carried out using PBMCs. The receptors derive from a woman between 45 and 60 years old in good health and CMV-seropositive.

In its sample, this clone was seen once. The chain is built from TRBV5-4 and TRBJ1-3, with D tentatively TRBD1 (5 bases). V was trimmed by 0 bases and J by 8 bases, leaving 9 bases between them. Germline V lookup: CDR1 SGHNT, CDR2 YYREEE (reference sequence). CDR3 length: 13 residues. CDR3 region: CASSLAGGYTIYF. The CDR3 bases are TGTGCCAGCAGCTTGGCCGGGGGTTACACCATATATTTT.

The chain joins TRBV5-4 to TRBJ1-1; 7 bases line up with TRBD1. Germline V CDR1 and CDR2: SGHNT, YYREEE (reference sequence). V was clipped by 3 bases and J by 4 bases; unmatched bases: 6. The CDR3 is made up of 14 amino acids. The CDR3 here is CASSWTGGGTEAFF. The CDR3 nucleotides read TGTGCCAGCAGCTGGACAGGTGGAGGCACTGAAGCTTTCTTT.

The DNA of the CDR3 is TGTGCCAGCTCACCACAGAGGGGGACGAAGCCCCAGCATTTT. Residues: CASSPQRGTKPQHF. The V call is TRBV18, the J call TRBJ1-5; possible D gene TRBD1, 6 bases. Trimming left V 1 base short and J 8 bases short, with 12 bases between. Germline assignment: CDR1 KGHSH and CDR2 LQKENI. The CDR3 sequence is 14 residues long.

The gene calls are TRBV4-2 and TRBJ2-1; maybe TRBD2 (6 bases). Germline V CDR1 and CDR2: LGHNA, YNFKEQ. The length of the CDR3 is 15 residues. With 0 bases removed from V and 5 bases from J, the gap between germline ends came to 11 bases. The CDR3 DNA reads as TGTGCCAGCAGCCAAGACGGCGGGGCTAACAATGAGCAGTTCTTC. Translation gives CASSQDGGANNEQFF.

The CDR3 spells CASRRRQGDQPQHF. The CDR3 region has the DNA TGTGCCAGCAGGAGGAGACAGGGCGATCAGCCCCAGCATTTT. J is TRBJ1-5 and V is TRBV2, with 7 bases aligning to TRBD1. Per germline, CDR1 SNHLY and CDR2 FYNNEI. V dropped 6 bases and J dropped 5; count of bases not matched to a gene: 7. The CDR3 loop spans 14 amino acids.

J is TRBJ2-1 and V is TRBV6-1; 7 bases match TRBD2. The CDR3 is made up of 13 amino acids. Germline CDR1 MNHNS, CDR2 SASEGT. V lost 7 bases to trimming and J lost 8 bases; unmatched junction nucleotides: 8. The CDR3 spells CASTVNAGDEQFF. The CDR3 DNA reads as TGTGCCAGCACTGTCAATGCGGGAGATGAGCAGTTCTTC.

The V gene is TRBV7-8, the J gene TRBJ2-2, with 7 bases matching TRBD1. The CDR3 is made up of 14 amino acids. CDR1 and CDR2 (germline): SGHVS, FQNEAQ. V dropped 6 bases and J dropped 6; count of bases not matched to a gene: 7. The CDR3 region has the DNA TGTGCCAGCAGGCCCAGGGGGAATGCCGGGGAGCTGTTTTTT. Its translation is CASRPRGNAGELFF. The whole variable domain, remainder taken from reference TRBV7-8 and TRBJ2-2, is GAGVSQSPRYKVAKRGQDVALRCDPISGHVSLFWYQQALGQGPEFLTYFQNEAQLDKSGLPSDRFFAERPEGSVSTLKIQRTQQEDSAVYLCASRPRGNAGELFFGEGSRLTVL.

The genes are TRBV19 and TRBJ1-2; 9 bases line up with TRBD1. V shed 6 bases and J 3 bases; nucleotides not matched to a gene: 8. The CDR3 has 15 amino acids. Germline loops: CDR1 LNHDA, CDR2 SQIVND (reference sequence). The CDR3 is CASRPGTGPYYGYTF. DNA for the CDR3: TGTGCCAGTAGACCCGGGACAGGGCCCTACTATGGCTACACCTTC.

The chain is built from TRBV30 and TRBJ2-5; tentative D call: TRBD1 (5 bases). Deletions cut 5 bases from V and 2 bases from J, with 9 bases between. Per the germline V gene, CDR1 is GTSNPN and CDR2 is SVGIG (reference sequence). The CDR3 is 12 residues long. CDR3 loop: CAWGAFQETQYF. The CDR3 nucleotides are TGTGCCTGGGGGGCTTTTCAAGAGACCCAGTACTTC.

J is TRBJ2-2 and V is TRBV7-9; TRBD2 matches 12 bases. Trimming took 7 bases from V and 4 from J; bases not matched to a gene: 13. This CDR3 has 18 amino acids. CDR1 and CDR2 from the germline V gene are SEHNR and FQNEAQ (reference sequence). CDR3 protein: CASKTGLAGGPSTGELFF. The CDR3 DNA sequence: TGTGCCAGCAAAACAGGGCTAGCGGGAGGGCCGAGCACCGGGGAGCTGTTTTTT.

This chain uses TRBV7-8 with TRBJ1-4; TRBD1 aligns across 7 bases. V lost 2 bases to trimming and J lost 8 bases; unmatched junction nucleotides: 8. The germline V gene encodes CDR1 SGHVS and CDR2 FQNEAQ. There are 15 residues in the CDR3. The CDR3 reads CASSLRGTVGEKLFF. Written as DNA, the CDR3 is TGTGCCAGCAGCTTAAGGGGGACAGTAGGAGAAAAACTGTTTTTT.

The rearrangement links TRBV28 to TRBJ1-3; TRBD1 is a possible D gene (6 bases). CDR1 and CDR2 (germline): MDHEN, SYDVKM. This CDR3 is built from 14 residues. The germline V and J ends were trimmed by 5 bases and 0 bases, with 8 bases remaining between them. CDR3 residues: CASSLGGSGNTIYF. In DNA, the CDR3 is TGTGCCAGCAGTCTAGGGGGCTCTGGAAACACCATATATTTT. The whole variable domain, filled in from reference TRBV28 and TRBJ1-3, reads DVKVTQSSRYLVKRTGEKVFLECVQDMDHENMFWYRQDPGLGLRLIYFSYDVKMKEKGDIPEGYSVSREKKERFSLILESASTNQTSMYLCASSLGGSGNTIYFGEGSWLTVV.

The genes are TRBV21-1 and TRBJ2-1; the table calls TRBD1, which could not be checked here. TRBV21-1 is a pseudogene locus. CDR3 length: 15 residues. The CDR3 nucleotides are TGTGCCAGCAGCCGTCGGGACAGGGGAATCGGTGAGCAGTTCTTC. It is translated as CASSRRDRGIGEQFF.

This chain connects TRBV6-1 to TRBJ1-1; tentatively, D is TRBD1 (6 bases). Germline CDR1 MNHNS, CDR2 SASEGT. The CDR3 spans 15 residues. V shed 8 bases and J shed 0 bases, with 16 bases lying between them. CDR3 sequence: CASLRRQALNTEAFF. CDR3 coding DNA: TGTGCCAGCCTGAGGAGACAGGCTTTGAACACTGAAGCTTTCTTT.

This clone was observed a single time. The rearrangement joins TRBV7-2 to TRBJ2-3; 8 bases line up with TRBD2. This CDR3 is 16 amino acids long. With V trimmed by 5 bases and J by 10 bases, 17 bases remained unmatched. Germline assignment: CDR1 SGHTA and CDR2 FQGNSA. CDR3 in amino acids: CASSAASGSLTGAQYF. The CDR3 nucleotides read TGTGCCAGCAGCGCGGCAAGCGGGAGCCTCACCGGGGCGCAGTATTTT.

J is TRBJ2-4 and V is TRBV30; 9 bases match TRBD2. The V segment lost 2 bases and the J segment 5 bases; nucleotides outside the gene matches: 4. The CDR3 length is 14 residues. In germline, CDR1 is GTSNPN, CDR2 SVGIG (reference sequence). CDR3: CAWSSGRQQNIQYF. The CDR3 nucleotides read TGTGCCTGGAGTAGCGGGAGGCAACAAAACATTCAGTACTTC.

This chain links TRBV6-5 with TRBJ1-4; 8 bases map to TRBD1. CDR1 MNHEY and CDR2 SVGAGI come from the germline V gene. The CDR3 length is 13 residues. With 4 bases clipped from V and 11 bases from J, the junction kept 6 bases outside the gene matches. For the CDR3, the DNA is TGTGCCAGCAGTTCCCCTGGACAGGGTAAACTGTTTTTT. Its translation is CASSSPGQGKLFF.

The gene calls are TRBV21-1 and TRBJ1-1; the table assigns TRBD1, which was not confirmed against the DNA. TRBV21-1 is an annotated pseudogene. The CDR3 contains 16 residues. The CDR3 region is CASSKVAGGRNTEAFF. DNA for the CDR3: TGTGCCAGCAGCAAAGTCGCAGGGGGAAGGAACACTGAAGCTTTCTTT.